This T cell receptor (beta chain) was documented in a study of cytomegalovirus exposure and HLA in healthy donors. Whole-study findings and limits: Upon later analysis, TCR association rates were observed to vary by HLA locus, being highest for DRB1 and lowest for HLA-C.

PCR was performed using 60 Vbeta and 13 Jbeta primers. Measured with immunoSEQ multiplex PCR; TCRdb has only the in-frame clones, and not every one. The data contain 180,000 or so clones, around 85% of them singletons. This CDR3 region has 16 residues. CDR1 is SGHTA, CDR2 FQGNSA, per germline. After removal of 2 bases from V and 7 bases from J, the junction contained 11 bases not matched to a gene. As for this clone: What it recognizes is unknown.

Sequenced material: PBMCs. This receptor was identified in a man aged 18 to 29 in good health and CMV-seropositive. The chain is built from TRBV7-2 and TRBJ2-3; 8 bases align to TRBD2. This CDR3 reads CASSLLGPGGPNTQYF. CDR3 DNA: TGTGCCAGCAGCTTACTGGGACCGGGGGGGCCAAATACGCAGTATTTT. Full variable domain (rest looked up from reference TRBV7-2 and TRBJ2-3): GAGVSQSPSNKVTEKGKDVELRCDPISGHTALYWYRQSLGQGLEFLIYFQGNSAPDKSGLPSDRFSAERTGGSVSTLTIQRTQQEDSAVYLCASSLLGPGGPNTQYFGPGTRLTVL.